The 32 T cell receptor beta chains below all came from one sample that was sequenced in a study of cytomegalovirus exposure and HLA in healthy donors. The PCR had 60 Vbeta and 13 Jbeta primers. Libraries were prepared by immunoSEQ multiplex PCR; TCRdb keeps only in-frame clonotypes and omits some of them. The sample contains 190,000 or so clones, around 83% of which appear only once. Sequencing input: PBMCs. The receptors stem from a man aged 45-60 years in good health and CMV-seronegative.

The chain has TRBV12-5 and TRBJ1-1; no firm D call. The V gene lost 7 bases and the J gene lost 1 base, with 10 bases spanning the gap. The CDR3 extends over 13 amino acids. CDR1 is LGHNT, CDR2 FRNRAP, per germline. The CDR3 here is CASAWHPNTEAFF. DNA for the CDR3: TGTGCTAGTGCCTGGCATCCGAACACTGAAGCTTTCTTT.

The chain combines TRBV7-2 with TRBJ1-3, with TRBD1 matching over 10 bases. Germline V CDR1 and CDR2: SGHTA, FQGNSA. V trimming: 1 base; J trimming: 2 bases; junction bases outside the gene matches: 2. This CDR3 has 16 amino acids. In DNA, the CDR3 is TGTGCCAGCAGCTTAGGCGGGACAGGGGCTGGAAACACCATATATTTT. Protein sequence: CASSLGGTGAGNTIYF.

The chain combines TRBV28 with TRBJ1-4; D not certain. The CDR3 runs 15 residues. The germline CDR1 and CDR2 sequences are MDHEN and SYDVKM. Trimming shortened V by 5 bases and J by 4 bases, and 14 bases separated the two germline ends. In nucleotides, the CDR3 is TGTGCCAGCAGTACTCCGAGGGCATTTAATGAAAAACTGTTTTTT. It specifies CASSTPRAFNEKLFF. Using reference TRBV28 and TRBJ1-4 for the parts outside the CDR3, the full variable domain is DVKVTQSSRYLVKRTGEKVFLECVQDMDHENMFWYRQDPGLGLRLIYFSYDVKMKEKGDIPEGYSVSREKKERFSLILESASTNQTSMYLCASSTPRAFNEKLFFGSGTQLSVL.

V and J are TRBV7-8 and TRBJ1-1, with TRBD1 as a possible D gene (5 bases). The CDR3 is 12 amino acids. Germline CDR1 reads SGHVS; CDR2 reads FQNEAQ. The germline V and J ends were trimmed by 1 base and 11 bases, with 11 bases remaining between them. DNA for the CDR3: TGTGCCAGCAGCTTAGAGGGGTCTGGGGCTTTCTTT. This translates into CASSLEGSGAFF.

The CDR3 spells CASSLIGRGNTEAFF. The CDR3 DNA sequence: TGTGCCAGCAGTTTAATAGGCAGGGGGAACACTGAAGCTTTCTTT. The chain links TRBV27 to TRBJ1-1; D possibly corresponds to TRBD1 (6 bases). Germline CDR1 and CDR2: MNHEY and SMNVEV (reference sequence). Trimming took 2 bases from V and 1 from J, leaving 11 bases between them. The CDR3 is 15 amino acids.

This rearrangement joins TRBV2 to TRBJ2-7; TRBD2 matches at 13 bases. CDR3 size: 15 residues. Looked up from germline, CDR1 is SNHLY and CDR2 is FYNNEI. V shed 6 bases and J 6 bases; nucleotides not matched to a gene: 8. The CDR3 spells CASSDTGLAGTEQYF. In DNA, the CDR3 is TGTGCCAGCAGCGACACGGGACTAGCGGGAACCGAGCAGTACTTC.

The CDR3 reads CASSPLRDSFQLSSGNTIYF. CDR3 DNA sequence: TGTGCCAGCAGTCCCCTCCGGGACAGCTTCCAATTATCCTCTGGAAACACCATATATTTT. The rearrangement joins TRBV2 to TRBJ1-3; 7 nucleotides agree with TRBD1. J was trimmed by 0 bases and V by 5 bases; bases with no gene match: 19. The germline gives CDR1 SNHLY, CDR2 FYNNEI. The CDR3 contains 20 residues.

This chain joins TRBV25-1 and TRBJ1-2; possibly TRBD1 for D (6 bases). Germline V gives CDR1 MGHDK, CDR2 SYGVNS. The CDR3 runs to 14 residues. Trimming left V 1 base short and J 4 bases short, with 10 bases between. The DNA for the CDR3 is TGTGCCAGCAGTGAATCCGGGACACCCTATGGCTACACCTTC. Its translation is CASSESGTPYGYTF.

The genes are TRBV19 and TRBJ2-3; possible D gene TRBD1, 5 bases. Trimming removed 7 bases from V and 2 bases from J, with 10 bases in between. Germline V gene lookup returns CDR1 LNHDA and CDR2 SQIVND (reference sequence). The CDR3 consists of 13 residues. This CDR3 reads CASKRQITDTQYF. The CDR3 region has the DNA TGTGCCAGTAAACGACAGATCACAGATACGCAGTATTTT.

DNA for the CDR3: TGTGCCAGCAGTTATTCCTGGAGTAGCGGGGCGGAGACCCAGTACTTC. Protein: CASSYSWSSGAETQYF. The chain carries TRBV6-5 and TRBJ2-5; TRBD2 matches at 8 bases. CDR3 length: 16 residues. Germline CDR1 and CDR2: MNHEY and SVGAGI. V dropped 3 bases and J dropped 5; count of bases not matched to a gene: 11.

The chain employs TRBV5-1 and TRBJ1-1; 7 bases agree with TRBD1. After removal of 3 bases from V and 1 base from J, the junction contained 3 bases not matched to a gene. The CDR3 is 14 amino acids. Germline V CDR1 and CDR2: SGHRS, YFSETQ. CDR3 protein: CASSSRQGNTEAFF. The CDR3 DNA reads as TGCGCCAGCAGCTCCCGACAGGGGAACACTGAAGCTTTCTTT.

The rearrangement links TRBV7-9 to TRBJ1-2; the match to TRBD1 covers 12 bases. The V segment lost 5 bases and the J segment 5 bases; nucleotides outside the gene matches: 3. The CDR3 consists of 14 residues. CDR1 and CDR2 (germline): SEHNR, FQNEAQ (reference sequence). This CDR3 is CASSTGQGAYGYTF. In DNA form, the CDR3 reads TGTGCCAGCAGCACGGGACAGGGGGCTTATGGCTACACCTTC.

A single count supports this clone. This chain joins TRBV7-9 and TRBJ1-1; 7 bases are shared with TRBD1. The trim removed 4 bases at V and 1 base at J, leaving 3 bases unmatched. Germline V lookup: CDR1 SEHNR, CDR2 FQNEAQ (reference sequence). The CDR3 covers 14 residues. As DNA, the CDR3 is TGTGCCAGCAGCTCCAGGACAGGGAACACTGAAGCTTTCTTT. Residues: CASSSRTGNTEAFF.

The CDR3 coding sequence is TGTGCCAGCAGCTTGGACAGGAACGAGCAGTACTTC. Its protein product is CASSLDRNEQYF. The rearrangement uses TRBV11-1 and TRBJ2-7; 7 bases line up with TRBD1. Losses at the gene ends were 3 bases for V and 5 bases for J; bases not matched to a gene: 1. The CDR3 sequence is 12 residues long. Germline CDR1 is SGHAT and CDR2 is FQDESV (reference sequence).

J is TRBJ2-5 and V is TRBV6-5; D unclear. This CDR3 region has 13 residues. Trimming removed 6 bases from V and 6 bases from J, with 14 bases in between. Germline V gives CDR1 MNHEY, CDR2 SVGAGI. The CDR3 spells CASSPAASKTQYF. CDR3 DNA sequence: TGTGCCAGCAGCCCTGCGGCGTCCAAGACCCAGTACTTC.

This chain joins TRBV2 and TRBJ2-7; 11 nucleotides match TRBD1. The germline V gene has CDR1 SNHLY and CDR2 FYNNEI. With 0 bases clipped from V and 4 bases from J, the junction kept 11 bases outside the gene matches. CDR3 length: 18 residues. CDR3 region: CASSEATPGQGVPYEQYF. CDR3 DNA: TGTGCCAGCAGTGAAGCAACCCCGGGACAGGGGGTCCCGTACGAGCAGTACTTC.

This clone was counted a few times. CDR3 bases: TGTGCCAGCAGTTACTCGATGGACAAGACCTACGAGCAGTACTTC. It encodes CASSYSMDKTYEQYF. The chain carries TRBV6-5 and TRBJ2-7; D is possibly TRBD1 (5 bases). Germline assignment: CDR1 MNHEY and CDR2 SVGAGI. The CDR3 has 15 residues. Trimming removed 0 bases at V and 2 bases at J, with 11 bases between.

The CDR3 region has the DNA TGTGCCAGCAGTTCGGACAGGGGGCGAGAAAAACTGTTTTTT. It codes for CASSSDRGREKLFF. The chain links TRBV2 to TRBJ1-4; 11 bases align to TRBD1. V shed 5 bases, J shed 8 bases, and the junction held 4 bases outside the gene matches. The germline gives CDR1 SNHLY, CDR2 FYNNEI. CDR3 length: 14 residues.

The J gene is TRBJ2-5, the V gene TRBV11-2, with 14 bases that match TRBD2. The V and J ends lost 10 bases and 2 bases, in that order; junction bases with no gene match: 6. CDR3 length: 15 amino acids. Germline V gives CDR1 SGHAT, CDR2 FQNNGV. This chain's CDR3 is CATQRLAGGQETQYF. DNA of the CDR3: TGTGCCACCCAAAGACTAGCGGGGGGGCAAGAGACCCAGTACTTC.

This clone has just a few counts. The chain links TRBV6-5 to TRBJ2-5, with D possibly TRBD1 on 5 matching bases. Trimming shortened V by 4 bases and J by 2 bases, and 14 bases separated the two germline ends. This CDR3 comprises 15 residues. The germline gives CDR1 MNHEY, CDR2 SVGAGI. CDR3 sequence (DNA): TGTGCCAGCAGTTCCCAAGGCCGACAGCAAGAGACCCAGTACTTC. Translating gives CASSSQGRQQETQYF.

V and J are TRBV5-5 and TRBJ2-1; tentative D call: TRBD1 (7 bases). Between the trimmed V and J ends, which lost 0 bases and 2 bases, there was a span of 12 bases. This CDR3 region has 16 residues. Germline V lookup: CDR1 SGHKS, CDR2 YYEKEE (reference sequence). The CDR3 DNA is TGTGCCAGCAGCTTGGCCGGCGGGACAGCCTACAATGAGCAGTTCTTC. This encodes CASSLAGGTAYNEQFF.

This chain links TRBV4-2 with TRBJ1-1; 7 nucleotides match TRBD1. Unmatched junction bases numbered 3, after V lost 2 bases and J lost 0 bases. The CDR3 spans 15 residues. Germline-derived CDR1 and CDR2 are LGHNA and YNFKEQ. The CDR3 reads CASSQRDRLNTEAFF. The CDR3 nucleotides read TGTGCCAGCAGCCAACGGGACAGACTGAACACTGAAGCTTTCTTT.

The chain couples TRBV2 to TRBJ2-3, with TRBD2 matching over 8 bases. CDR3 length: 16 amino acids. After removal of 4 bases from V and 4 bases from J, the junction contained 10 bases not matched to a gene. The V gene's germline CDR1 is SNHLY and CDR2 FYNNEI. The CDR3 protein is CASSGSGGGPADTQYF. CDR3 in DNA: TGTGCCAGCAGTGGGTCGGGCGGGGGGCCAGCAGATACGCAGTATTTT.

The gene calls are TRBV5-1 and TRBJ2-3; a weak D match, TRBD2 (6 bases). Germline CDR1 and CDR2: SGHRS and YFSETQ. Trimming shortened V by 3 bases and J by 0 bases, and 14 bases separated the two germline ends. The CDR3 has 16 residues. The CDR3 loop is CASSSGTQLSTDTQYF. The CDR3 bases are TGCGCCAGCAGCTCGGGGACTCAACTTAGCACAGATACGCAGTATTTT.

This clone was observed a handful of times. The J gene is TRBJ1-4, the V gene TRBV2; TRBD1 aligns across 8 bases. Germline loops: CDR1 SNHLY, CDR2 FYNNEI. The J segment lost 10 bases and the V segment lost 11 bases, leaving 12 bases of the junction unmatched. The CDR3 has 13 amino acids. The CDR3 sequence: CAGRTGLLGKLFF. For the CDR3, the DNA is TGTGCCGGGAGGACAGGGTTGTTGGGAAAACTGTTTTTT.

CDR3: CASSSGLAGEKQQFF. As DNA, the CDR3 is TGCGCCAGCAGCTCGGGACTAGCGGGGGAAAAACAGCAGTTCTTC. The chain couples TRBV5-1 to TRBJ2-1; 14 bases agree with TRBD2. The V gene's germline CDR1 is SGHRS and CDR2 YFSETQ. This CDR3 contains 15 residues. V shed 3 bases, J shed 11 bases, and the junction held 7 bases outside the gene matches.

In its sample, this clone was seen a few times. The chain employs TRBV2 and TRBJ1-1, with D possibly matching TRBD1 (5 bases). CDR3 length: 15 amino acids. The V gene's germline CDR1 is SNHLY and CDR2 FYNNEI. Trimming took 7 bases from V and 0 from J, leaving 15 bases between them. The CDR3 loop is CASIGQGFMNTEAFF. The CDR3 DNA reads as TGTGCCAGCATAGGGCAGGGCTTCATGAACACTGAAGCTTTCTTT. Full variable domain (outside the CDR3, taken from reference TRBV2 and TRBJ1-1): EPEVTQTPSHQVTQMGQEVILRCVPISNHLYFYWYRQILGQKVEFLVSFYNNEISEKSEIFDDQFSVERPDGSNFTLKIRSTKLEDSAMYFCASIGQGFMNTEAFFGQGTRLTVV.

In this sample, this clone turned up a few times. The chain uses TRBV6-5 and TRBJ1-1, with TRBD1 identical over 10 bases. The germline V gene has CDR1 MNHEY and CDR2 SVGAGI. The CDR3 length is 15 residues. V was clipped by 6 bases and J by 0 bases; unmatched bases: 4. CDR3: CASRGQGWMNTEAFF. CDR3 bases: TGTGCCAGCAGGGGACAGGGGTGGATGAACACTGAAGCTTTCTTT.

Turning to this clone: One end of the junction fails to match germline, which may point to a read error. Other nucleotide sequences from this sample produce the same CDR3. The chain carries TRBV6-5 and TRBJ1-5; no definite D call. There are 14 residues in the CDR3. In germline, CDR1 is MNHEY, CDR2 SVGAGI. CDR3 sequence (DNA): TGTGCCAGCAGCCGCGACAAGCTGGATCAGCCTCAGCATTTT. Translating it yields CASSRDKLDQPQHF.

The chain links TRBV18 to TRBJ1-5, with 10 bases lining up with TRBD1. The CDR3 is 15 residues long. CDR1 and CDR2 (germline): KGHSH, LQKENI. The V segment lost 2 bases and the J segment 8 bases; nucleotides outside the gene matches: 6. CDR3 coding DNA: TGTGCCAGCTCACCATCGACAGGGGGCCTGGAGCCCCAGCATTTT. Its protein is CASSPSTGGLEPQHF.

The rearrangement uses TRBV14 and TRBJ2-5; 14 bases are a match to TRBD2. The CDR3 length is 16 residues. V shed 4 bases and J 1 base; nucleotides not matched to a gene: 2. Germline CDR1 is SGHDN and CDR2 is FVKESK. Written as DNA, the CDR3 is TGTGCCAGCAGCCCGGGACTAGCGGGAGCCCAAGAGACCCAGTACTTC. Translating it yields CASSPGLAGAQETQYF.

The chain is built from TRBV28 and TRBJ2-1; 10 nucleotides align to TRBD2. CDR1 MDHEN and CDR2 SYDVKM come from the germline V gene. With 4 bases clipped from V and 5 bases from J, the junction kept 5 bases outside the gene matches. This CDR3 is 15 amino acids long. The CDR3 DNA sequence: TGTGCCAGCAGTTCCAGCGGGAGGGCCGACAATGAGCAGTTCTTC. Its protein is CASSSSGRADNEQFF. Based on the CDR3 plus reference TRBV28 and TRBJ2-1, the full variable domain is DVKVTQSSRYLVKRTGEKVFLECVQDMDHENMFWYRQDPGLGLRLIYFSYDVKMKEKGDIPEGYSVSREKKERFSLILESASTNQTSMYLCASSSSGRADNEQFFGPGTRLTVL.